Sequencing of this T cell receptor (beta chain) was carried out in a study of post-analysis software for immune sequencing data. The overall study: The patients showed relapsing-remitting, secondary progressive and progressive-relapsing multiple sclerosis courses.

This CDR3 region has 15 residues. Germline V lookup: CDR1 MNHEY, CDR2 SMNVEV (reference sequence). V lost 4 bases, J lost 8 bases, and 8 bases stayed unmatched. A note on this clonotype: Antigen: not known.

General observations from the study: Under F measure analysis, samples from one preparation batch co-clustered strongly. The study found significantly lower normalized Chao1 diversity in multiple sclerosis patients than in controls. In patients, about 5 TRBV segments were more frequent than in controls, with TRBV5-6, TRBV5-1 and TRBV20-1 among them.

Included in the TCR beta cDNA libraries were unique molecular identifiers. Roughly 510,000 cDNA molecules were recovered from an input of roughly 0.85 to 10 million T cells. MiXCR was run by TCRdb on the PCR reads, yielding one entry per CDR3 protein. This sample has about 770,000 distinct CDR3 sequences; 46% occur once, and the top ten carry roughly 4.9%. The sequence derives from a girl under 18 with multiple sclerosis. The chain is built from TRBV27 and TRBJ1-2, with 12 positions matching TRBD1. Sequences were obtained from blood. The CDR3 protein is CASSSPGQGARGYTF. CDR3 DNA sequence: TGTGCCAGCAGTTCTCCGGGACAGGGGGCGCGGGGCTACACCTTC.